A selection of T cell receptor beta chains follows, all from one sample in a study of vaccination and CD4 T cells after COVID-19. TCRdb re-derived calls from the PCR reads in MiXCR, one entry per CDR3 protein. The table has several thousand distinct CDR3 sequences, 66% seen once; the top ten hold about a fifth. These TCRs are of unknown antigen specificity. Material: cultured CD4+ T cells from blood, obtained after SARS-CoV-2 vaccination. These receptors all come from a human donor with COVID-19. Both conserved end residues are part of each CDR3. Each record gives: CDR3 DNA, CDR3 protein, J gene, V gene, D gene, clone size. The D gene is left open where the match is weak. Clone size is given for some rows only: seen once, a few or many times, or a class if the clone is expanded.

cdr3_nt: TGTGCCACCAGTGATATTTCGGACGGGGATTATCAGCCCCAGCATTTT; cdr3_aa: CATSDISDGDYQPQHF; j_call: TRBJ1-5; v_call: TRBV24-1; d_call: -; clone_size: medium-sized
cdr3_nt: TGTGCCGGATGGGGTGCAGCGAACACTGAAGCTTTCTTT; cdr3_aa: CAGWGAANTEAFF; j_call: TRBJ1-1; v_call: TRBV6-1; d_call: -; clone_size: few
cdr3_nt: TGCAGTGTACGGCCAGGGGGCGGACCCCTCCACTTT; cdr3_aa: CSVRPGGGPLHF; j_call: TRBJ1-6; v_call: TRBV20-1; d_call: TRBD1; clone_size: -
cdr3_nt: TGTGCCAGCAGTGGTCCCCGGGGAAGCAATCAGCCCCAGCATTTT; cdr3_aa: CASSGPRGSNQPQHF; j_call: TRBJ1-5; v_call: TRBV6-1; d_call: -; clone_size: -
cdr3_nt: TGTGCCAGCAGTTTAATCCAGGGGGCAGGGTACGAGCAGTACTTC; cdr3_aa: CASSLIQGAGYEQYF; j_call: TRBJ2-7; v_call: TRBV28; d_call: TRBD1; clone_size: few
cdr3_nt: TGTGCCAGCAGCTTACCACCAGCAGGGCGGGGTGGGTCTCGGGAGCAGTTCTTC; cdr3_aa: CASSLPPAGRGGSREQFF; j_call: TRBJ2-1; v_call: TRBV7-2; d_call: -; clone_size: -
cdr3_nt: TGTGCCAGCAGTGGGGGGGGCGCGGGAGAGACCCAGTACTTC; cdr3_aa: CASSGGGAGETQYF; j_call: TRBJ2-5; v_call: TRBV27; d_call: -; clone_size: few
cdr3_nt: TGTGCCTGGGACGGACGGACAGACTATGGCTACACCTTC; cdr3_aa: CAWDGRTDYGYTF; j_call: TRBJ1-2; v_call: TRBV30; d_call: -; clone_size: -
cdr3_nt: TGTGCCAGCAGCCCGGGACTAGCGGGGGGCAATGAGCAGTTCTTC; cdr3_aa: CASSPGLAGGNEQFF; j_call: TRBJ2-1; v_call: TRBV4-2; d_call: TRBD2; clone_size: -
cdr3_nt: TGTGCCAGCAGCTTAGGCCGGGACATCTCACCCCTCCACTTT; cdr3_aa: CASSLGRDISPLHF; j_call: TRBJ1-6; v_call: TRBV7-8; d_call: -; clone_size: -
cdr3_nt: TGTGCCACACGACAGGAGAGTAACACCGGGGAGCTGTTTTTT; cdr3_aa: CATRQESNTGELFF; j_call: TRBJ2-2; v_call: TRBV7-8; d_call: -; clone_size: -
cdr3_nt: TGTGCCAGCAGTAACAGGTACGGGACGGGCGAGCAGTACTTC; cdr3_aa: CASSNRYGTGEQYF; j_call: TRBJ2-7; v_call: TRBV6-1; d_call: -; clone_size: -
cdr3_nt: TGTGCCAGCAGCTTGGACAGTAACACTGAAGCTTTCTTT; cdr3_aa: CASSLDSNTEAFF; j_call: TRBJ1-1; v_call: TRBV7-9; d_call: -; clone_size: -
cdr3_nt: TGTGCCAGCAGTTCCCTGCAGGGTTACAAAGAGACCCAGTACTTC; cdr3_aa: CASSSLQGYKETQYF; j_call: TRBJ2-5; v_call: TRBV6-5; d_call: -; clone_size: -
cdr3_nt: TGCGCCAGCAGTCGGGCCTTAGATACGCAGTATTTT; cdr3_aa: CASSRALDTQYF; j_call: TRBJ2-3; v_call: TRBV10-1; d_call: -; clone_size: -
cdr3_nt: TGTGCCAGCAGCTTTCAGAACAGGGGCTTGTACTTT; cdr3_aa: CASSFQNRGLYF; j_call: TRBJ1-6; v_call: TRBV11-3; d_call: TRBD1; clone_size: -
cdr3_nt: TGTGCCAGCAGTTCAACAGGGATATTCTATAATTCACCCCTCCACTTT; cdr3_aa: CASSSTGIFYNSPLHF; j_call: TRBJ1-6; v_call: TRBV6-5; d_call: -; clone_size: -
cdr3_nt: TGTGCCAGCATCGGGGACTATAATTCACCCCTCCACTTT; cdr3_aa: CASIGDYNSPLHF; j_call: TRBJ1-6; v_call: TRBV6-1; d_call: -; clone_size: -
cdr3_nt: TGTGCCAGCAGGGGACAGGGGAATAATTCACCCCTCCACTTT; cdr3_aa: CASRGQGNNSPLHF; j_call: TRBJ1-6; v_call: TRBV27; d_call: TRBD1; clone_size: -
cdr3_nt: TGCAGTGCTCCAGTTGGCAGAGGAGACTATGGCTACACCTTC; cdr3_aa: CSAPVGRGDYGYTF; j_call: TRBJ1-2; v_call: TRBV20-1; d_call: -; clone_size: -
cdr3_nt: TGTGCCAGCAGCGTTGGACAGAGCAATCAGCCCCAGCATTTT; cdr3_aa: CASSVGQSNQPQHF; j_call: TRBJ1-5; v_call: TRBV9; d_call: -; clone_size: few
cdr3_nt: TGTGCCAGCAGCCGACAGGGTGGGGCCTACGAGCAGTACTTC; cdr3_aa: CASSRQGGAYEQYF; j_call: TRBJ2-7; v_call: TRBV6-1; d_call: TRBD1; clone_size: -
cdr3_nt: TGTGCCAGCTCCCCGGAGGGGGGGCCCGCAGATACGCAGTATTTT; cdr3_aa: CASSPEGGPADTQYF; j_call: TRBJ2-3; v_call: TRBV6-1; d_call: -; clone_size: -
cdr3_nt: TGTGCCAGCAGTTACTCGAGAGAGACCCAGTACTTC; cdr3_aa: CASSYSRETQYF; j_call: TRBJ2-5; v_call: TRBV6-5; d_call: -; clone_size: few
cdr3_nt: TGTGCCAGCAGCCGAGGGACTGAAGCTTTCTTT; cdr3_aa: CASSRGTEAFF; j_call: TRBJ1-1; v_call: TRBV14; d_call: -; clone_size: once
cdr3_nt: TGTGCCAGCAGCCCGGGAGCTGTAGAGACCCAGTACTTC; cdr3_aa: CASSPGAVETQYF; j_call: TRBJ2-5; v_call: TRBV7-2; d_call: -; clone_size: -
cdr3_nt: TGTGCCAGCAGCATTACAGATGGCAATCAGCCCCAGCATTTT; cdr3_aa: CASSITDGNQPQHF; j_call: TRBJ1-5; v_call: TRBV7-9; d_call: -; clone_size: -
cdr3_nt: TGTGCCTGGAGTGAAGACTCTGGAAACACCATATATTTT; cdr3_aa: CAWSEDSGNTIYF; j_call: TRBJ1-3; v_call: TRBV30; d_call: -; clone_size: -
cdr3_nt: TGCAGTGCTAGTGCATCCTACGAGCAGTACTTC; cdr3_aa: CSASASYEQYF; j_call: TRBJ2-7; v_call: TRBV20-1; d_call: -; clone_size: -
cdr3_nt: TGCAGTGCCGAAGCAGGCACAGGGTCCTATAACTATGGCTACACCTTC; cdr3_aa: CSAEAGTGSYNYGYTF; j_call: TRBJ1-2; v_call: TRBV20-1; d_call: -; clone_size: -
cdr3_nt: TGTGCCAGCAGCTTAGAGGTTTACCGCACTGAAGCTTTCTTT; cdr3_aa: CASSLEVYRTEAFF; j_call: TRBJ1-1; v_call: TRBV7-2; d_call: -; clone_size: -
cdr3_nt: TGTGCCAGCAGCCAAACTAGCGTACAAGAGACCCAGTACTTC; cdr3_aa: CASSQTSVQETQYF; j_call: TRBJ2-5; v_call: TRBV4-2; d_call: TRBD2; clone_size: -